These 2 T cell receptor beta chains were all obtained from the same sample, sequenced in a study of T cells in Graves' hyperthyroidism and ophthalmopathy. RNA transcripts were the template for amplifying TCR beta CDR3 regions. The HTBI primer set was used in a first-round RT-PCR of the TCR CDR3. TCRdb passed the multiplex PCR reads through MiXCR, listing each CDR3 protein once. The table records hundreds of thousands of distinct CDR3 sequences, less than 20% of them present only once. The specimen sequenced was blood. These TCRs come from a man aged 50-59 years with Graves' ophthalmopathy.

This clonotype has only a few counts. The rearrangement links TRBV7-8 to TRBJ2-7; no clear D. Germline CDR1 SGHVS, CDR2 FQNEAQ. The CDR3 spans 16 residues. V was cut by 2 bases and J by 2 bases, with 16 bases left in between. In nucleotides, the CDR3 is TGTGCCAGCAGCTTAACCTCCAGTACGTCAGCCTACGAGCAGTACTTC. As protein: CASSLTSSTSAYEQYF.

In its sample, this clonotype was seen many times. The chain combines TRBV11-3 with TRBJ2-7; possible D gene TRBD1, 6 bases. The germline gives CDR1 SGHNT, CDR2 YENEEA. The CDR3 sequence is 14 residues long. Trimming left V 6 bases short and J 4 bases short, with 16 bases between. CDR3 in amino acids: CASSKQGIGYEQYF. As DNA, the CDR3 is TGTGCCAGCAGTAAACAGGGTATCGGATACGAGCAGTACTTC. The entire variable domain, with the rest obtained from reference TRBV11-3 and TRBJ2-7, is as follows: EAGVVQSPRYKIIEKKQPVAFWCNPISGHNTLYWYLQNLGQGPELLIRYENEEAVDDSQLPKDRFSAERLKGVDSTLKIQPAELGDSAVYLCASSKQGIGYEQYFGPGTRLTVT.